This T cell receptor (beta chain) was obtained from a study of T cells after posttransplantation cyclophosphamide. This clone was seen repeatedly, ten times or more. Antigen specificity is unknown. Cyclophosphamide on days +3 and +4 followed busulfan-fludarabine conditioning and a marrow graft. Method: immunoSEQ multiplex PCR; TCRdb's copy keeps in-frame clones and lacks some. There are about 5,400 clones in the sample, none observed a single time. Study observations and caveats: Tissue-infiltrating T cells from skin or gut overlapped little with blood T cells. TRB clonality was highly associated with recipient CMV seropositivity and reactivation. Later blood repertoires were often dominated by clones from the donor CD8+ memory compartment.

This TCR was recovered from a female patient aged 25-40 years who received an allogeneic stem cell transplant from an unrelated donor, was CMV-positive, and had acute and chronic GVHD. Some T cells may originate from the graft donor. Sequencing was performed on PBMCs, taken after allogeneic stem cell transplant with posttransplant cyclophosphamide.

CDR3 region: CASSLGQGATGNTIYF. The CDR3 DNA is TGCGCCAGCAGCCTGGGACAGGGGGCGACTGGAAACACCATATATTTT. The rearrangement links TRBV5-1 to TRBJ1-3; 12 nucleotides agree with TRBD1. Trimming took 4 bases from V and 2 from J; bases not matched to a gene: 4. The V gene's germline CDR1 is SGHRS and CDR2 YFSETQ. The CDR3 covers 16 residues.